A single sample is the source of the 2 T cell receptor beta chains below, sequenced in a study of Ad26.COV2.S vaccination and SARS-CoV-2 variants. Indicated treatment: some 20 received Ad26.COV2.S at low or high dose, single or two shots; several received placebo; per-sample allocation not given. It was on day 63 after the first vaccine or placebo injection that samples were taken. Clones were read by immunoSEQ multiplex PCR, and TCRdb kept only the in-frame ones, dropping some. The sample records about 350,000 clones, 88% being singletons. The sample in question was peripheral blood, obtained in a trial of Ad26.COV2.S vaccine versus placebo. Receptors were obtained from a person aged 18 to 65 who received the Ad26.COV2.S COVID-19 vaccine or a placebo.

The chain links TRBV7-9 to TRBJ2-1, with D perhaps matching TRBD2 (5 bases). V was cut by 3 bases and J by 1 base, with 10 bases left in between. CDR3 length equals 15 residues. The V gene's germline CDR1 is SEHNR and CDR2 FQNEAQ (reference sequence). The CDR3 sequence is CASSFSGRSYNEQFF. The CDR3 region has the DNA TGTGCCAGCAGCTTTTCGGGGAGATCCTACAATGAGCAGTTCTTC.

The CDR3 DNA reads as TGTGCCAGCTCACCACCGCTGTCTCTAACCTTGGAAGGCTACACCTTC. This gives the protein CASSPPLSLTLEGYTF. J is TRBJ1-2 and V is TRBV18, with D unclear. The CDR3 is 16 residues long. V was clipped by 0 bases and J by 8 bases, with 19 bases between them. Germline V gene lookup returns CDR1 KGHSH and CDR2 LQKENI.